The rows below give T cell receptor beta chains drawn from one sample of a study of blood T cell repertoires in COVID-19. The method was immunoSEQ multiplex PCR; TCRdb's version includes in-frame clones alone and lacks a portion of them. The top ten clones hold roughly 2% of a sample with nearly 250,000 clones, about 83% of them seen once. Sequencing was performed on PBMCs or T cells enriched from blood (not recorded which). The receptors were sampled from a woman in her forties or fifties who had recovered from COVID-19. The CDR3 runs from the conserved cysteine through the conserved F or W. D genes are given only for firm matches. Size is stated for part of the rows, as once, few or many counts, or as a class when the clone is expanded.

>NA|TRBV2|NA|TRBJ1-1
TGTGCCACCCCACCGGGACAGAACACTGAAGCTTTCTTT
CATPPGQNTEAFF
>TRBD2|TRBV6-5|NA|TRBJ2-1
TGTGCCAGCAGTTACTCGCTAGCGGGTGAGCAGTTCTTC
CASSYSLAGEQFF
>NA|TRBV9|NA|TRBJ1-2
TGTGCCAGCAGCCCCCGGCGGGCGGGTAACTATGGCTACACCTTC
CASSPRRAGNYGYTF
>NA|TRBV4-1|NA|TRBJ2-1
TGCGCCAGCAGCCAAGATGGAACAGGCCTCAATGAGCAGTTCTTC
CASSQDGTGLNEQFF
>NA|TRBV4-1|NA|TRBJ2-5
TGCGCCAGCAGCCATGGGCAAGATGGTATCAGAGGGTTGCGGGAGACCCAGTACTTC
CASSHGQDGIRGLRETQYF
>NA|TRBV28|NA|TRBJ1-2
TGTGCCAGCTCGACCCCCCGCAGGCTAAACTATGGCTACACCTTC
CASSTPRRLNYGYTF
>NA|TRBV19|NA|TRBJ2-5
TGTGCCACCGCACAGAGAGAGACCCAGTACTTC
CATAQRETQYF
>NA|TRBV4-3|NA|TRBJ2-3
TGCGCCAGCAGCCGGCTGCAGGCTGGCACAGATACGCAGTATTTT
CASSRLQAGTDTQYF
>NA|TRBV19|NA|TRBJ1-5
TGTGCCAGTAGTATAGTCTTTTGGGGCAGCTCCAATCAGCCCCAGCATTTT
CASSIVFWGSSNQPQHF
>TRBD1|TRBV7-9|NA|TRBJ1-2
TGTGCCAGCAGCTGGACAGGGGGTAGAAACTATGGCTACACCTTC
CASSWTGGRNYGYTF
>NA|TRBV21-1|NA|TRBJ1-2
TGTGCCAGCAGCAAAGCGGACAGGGTCGGTACCTATGGCTACACCTTC
CASSKADRVGTYGYTF
>NA|TRBV7-9|NA|TRBJ1-3
TGTGCCAGCAGCGCGATAGGACAGACTGGAAACACCATATATTTT
CASSAIGQTGNTIYF
>NA|TRBV9|few|TRBJ2-6
TGTGCCAGCAGCGTAGTACCAGAAACCACGTCTGGGGCCAACGTCCTGACTTTC
CASSVVPETTSGANVLTF
>NA|TRBV2|NA|TRBJ1-1
TGTGCCAGCACCATAGGAGCCACTGAAGCTTTCTTT
CASTIGATEAFF
>TRBD1|TRBV4-1|NA|TRBJ1-6
TGCGCCAGCAGACAGGGGGATAATTCACCCCTCCACTTT
CASRQGDNSPLHF
>TRBD1|TRBV30|NA|TRBJ2-3
TGTGCCTGGAGTGTACATGAGGGGGCAAGCACAGATACGCAGTATTTT
CAWSVHEGASTDTQYF
>NA|TRBV28|NA|TRBJ2-3
TGTGCCAGCAGTTCCCCCGGTCAAGGGGCAGATACGCAGTATTTT
CASSSPGQGADTQYF
>NA|TRBV4-3|NA|TRBJ1-1
TGCGCCAGCAGCCAGTCCAGGGGCCTTACCTCTGAAGCTTTCTTT
CASSQSRGLTSEAFF
>TRBD2|TRBV7-9|NA|TRBJ2-5
TGTGCCAGCAGCTTAGCTGCGGGGGGCGGGGAGACCCAGTACTTC
CASSLAAGGGETQYF
>TRBD1|TRBV10-3|NA|TRBJ1-6
TGTGCCATCAGTGAGTCGGGGGGGACAGGGATATCACCCCTCCACTTT
CAISESGGTGISPLHF
>NA|TRBV28|NA|TRBJ2-7
TGTGCCAGCAGGCTGGGGGGCTACGAGCAGTACTTC
CASRLGGYEQYF
>TRBD1|TRBV6-2/TRBV6-3|NA|TRBJ1-2
TGTGCCAGCAGTTACCCGGCCGGACAGGGCGTCGGTTATGGCTACACCTTC
CASSYPAGQGVGYGYTF
>NA|TRBV27|NA|TRBJ2-7
TGTGCCAGCAGTTTGTCAGGAGGGATTTCCAACGAGCAGTACTTC
CASSLSGGISNEQYF
>TRBD1|TRBV18|NA|TRBJ2-7
TGTGCCAGCTCACGACAGGGTTTCTACGAGCAGTACTTC
CASSRQGFYEQYF